The rows below give T cell receptor beta chains drawn from one sample of a study of T cells in localized non-small cell lung cancer. TCRdb's copy holds only in-frame clones and misses some; the assay was immunoSEQ multiplex PCR. The sample has about 3,400 clones; less than 30% are singletons. Material: lung tumor tissue, obtained before any cancer treatment. The receptors originated from a man aged 40 to 69 with stage II squamous cell lung carcinoma. Both conserved end residues are part of each CDR3. D genes are given only for firm matches. A clone size is listed for some rows: how often the clone was seen (once, few, many), or a class if it is expanded.

14	.	TRBV7-2	TRBJ2-1	TRBD2	CASSPRLAVNEQFF	TGTGCCAGCAGCCCCCGACTAGCGGTCAATGAGCAGTTCTTC
16	.	TRBV5-1	TRBJ1-1	.	CASSLAESWDVTEAFF	TGCGCCAGCAGCTTGGCCGAGTCGTGGGATGTCACTGAAGCTTTCTTT
14	many	TRBV11-3	TRBJ2-1	.	CASSLGNLNNEQFF	TGTGCCAGCAGCTTAGGAAACTTAAACAATGAGCAGTTCTTC
15	few	TRBV15	TRBJ2-5	TRBD1	CATSRTQGTGETQYF	TGTGCCACCAGCAGAACACAGGGGACAGGGGAGACCCAGTACTTC
17	.	TRBV19	TRBJ1-1	TRBD1	CASSILGGQGQNTEAFF	TGTGCCAGTAGTATTTTAGGCGGACAGGGGCAGAACACTGAAGCTTTCTTT
13	.	TRBV12-5	TRBJ2-3	TRBD2	CASGGGTTDTQYF	TGTGCCAGTGGCGGGGGGACCACAGATACGCAGTATTTT
16	.	TRBV5-1	TRBJ2-2	TRBD2	CASRQASGSYTGELFF	TGCGCCAGCAGGCAAGCTAGCGGGAGTTACACCGGGGAGCTGTTTTTT
15	few	TRBV6-8	TRBJ2-7	.	CASTSLGAGQSEQYF	TGTGCCAGCACCTCACTCGGTGCAGGCCAAAGCGAGCAGTACTTC
13	.	TRBV9	TRBJ2-7	TRBD1	CASSVRRTGEQYF	TGTGCCAGCAGCGTCCGTCGGACAGGCGAGCAGTACTTC
14	.	TRBV30	TRBJ1-1	.	CASTPFNDQGEAFF	TGTGCCTCTACTCCTTTCAATGACCAGGGTGAAGCTTTCTTT
14	.	TRBV19	TRBJ2-2	TRBD2	CASVGAGEGGELFF	TGTGCCAGTGTCGGAGCGGGAGAGGGCGGGGAGCTGTTTTTT
15	.	TRBV28	TRBJ2-7	TRBD2	CASTSLAGGPYEQYF	TGTGCCAGCACCTCTCTAGCGGGAGGGCCCTACGAGCAGTACTTC
12	few	TRBV19	TRBJ1-1	TRBD1	CASRDRAAEAFF	TGTGCCAGTAGGGACAGGGCCGCCGAAGCTTTCTTT
13	.	TRBV18	TRBJ2-7	.	CASSPVYSYEQYF	TGTGCCAGCTCACCAGTTTACTCCTACGAGCAGTACTTC
14	.	TRBV5-1	TRBJ1-2	.	CASSLAPGSYGYTF	TGCGCCAGCAGCTTGGCCCCAGGGAGCTATGGCTACACCTTC
14	.	TRBV28	TRBJ2-7	.	CASQGQGTSYEQYF	TGTGCCAGCCAGGGGCAGGGGACATCCTACGAGCAGTACTTC
15	medium-sized	TRBV11-3	TRBJ2-3	.	CASSFPWGVGDTQYF	TGTGCCAGCAGCTTCCCTTGGGGGGTAGGAGATACGCAGTATTTT
15	.	TRBV18	TRBJ2-7	.	CASSPPSGPPYEQYF	TGTGCCAGCTCACCACCGTCAGGACCCCCCTACGAGCAGTACTTC
16	medium-sized	TRBV11-3	TRBJ2-5	.	CASSLVRLAGEETQYF	TGTGCCAGCAGCTTAGTTCGTTTGGCGGGTGAAGAGACCCAGTACTTC
13	.	TRBV28	TRBJ2-1	.	CASTTTWGERQFF	TGTGCCAGCACTACTACTTGGGGGGAAAGGCAGTTCTTC
13	few	TRBV6-7	TRBJ2-3	.	CASTRGLTDTQYF	TGTGCCAGCACCCGGGGGCTCACAGATACGCAGTATTTT
15	few	TRBV18	TRBJ2-7	.	CASSPNTPHLYEQYF	TGTGCCAGCTCACCAAATACCCCCCATCTCTACGAGCAGTACTTC
13	.	TRBV29-1	TRBJ1-4	.	CSVVLGGDEKLFF	TGCAGCGTTGTCCTGGGGGGGGATGAAAAACTGTTTTTT
12	.	TRBV9	TRBJ2-3	.	CASSLGARAQYF	TGTGCCAGCAGTTTGGGAGCCCGGGCGCAGTATTTT
13	.	TRBV28	TRBJ1-5	.	CASSFIGYQPQHF	TGTGCCAGCAGTTTTATAGGATACCAGCCCCAGCATTTT
15	.	TRBV5-1	TRBJ2-7	TRBD1	CASSLDPGGGYEQYF	TGCGCCAGCAGCTTAGACCCAGGGGGCGGATACGAGCAGTACTTC
15	few	TRBV6-7	TRBJ1-6	TRBD1	CASSYSDRAYSPLHF	TGTGCCAGCAGTTACTCGGACAGGGCTTATTCACCCCTCCACTTT
11	.	TRBV12-5	TRBJ2-3	.	CATTRTDTQYF	TGTGCCACCACCCGCACAGATACGCAGTATTTT
18	few	TRBV9	TRBJ2-1	TRBD2	CASSEARVSGGSYNEQFF	TGTGCCAGCAGTGAAGCGCGGGTTAGCGGGGGCTCCTACAATGAGCAGTTCTTC
17	large	TRBV28	TRBJ1-2	.	CASSLFRTAQLNYGYTF	TGTGCCAGCAGTTTGTTTCGGACAGCCCAGCTAAACTATGGCTACACCTTC
15	.	TRBV11-3	TRBJ1-6	.	CASSFFPNYNSPLHF	TGTGCCAGCAGCTTTTTCCCCAATTATAATTCACCCCTCCACTTT